A few counts support the clone carrying this T cell receptor beta chain. The antigen is unknown. The source of the sample is a study of blood T cells in healthy people across ages. Isolation of PBMCs gave at least 6 million cells per sample. Study observations and caveats: Diversity of TCR beta per million T cells declined in a roughly linear way with age. Naive CD4+ cell counts and diversity both ran higher in long-lived than in aged donors.

Then a second PCR, running about 6 to 12 cycles, was carried out with a sample-barcoded 5' primer and a J-beta primer mix. Tagging of each cDNA molecule was performed by a template-switch adaptor with 12 random nucleotides. TCRdb called the 5' RACE reads again in MiXCR, with one record for every CDR3 protein. The repertoire holds more than 1 million distinct CDR3 sequences, with more than 35% as singletons. The sequencing input was blood. The receptor's source is a woman in her fifties or sixties in good health.

DNA of the CDR3: TGTGCCAGCAGCCTGGACCCTTACTATGGCTACACCTTC. Its protein product is CASSLDPYYGYTF. The rearrangement joins TRBV2 to TRBJ1-2; D remains ambiguous. CDR3 size: 13 residues. Germline V lookup: CDR1 SNHLY, CDR2 FYNNEI. Deletions cut 6 bases from V and 3 bases from J, with 11 bases between.